This TCR beta chain was sequenced in a study of OX40 agonist ivuxolimab in advanced cancers. Using immunoSEQ multiplex PCR, the repertoire was profiled, and TCRdb retains in-frame clones only, with some absent. This table has 100,000 or so clones, 86% appearing once. About this clone itself: Other DNA sequences in the sample encode the same CDR3.

The material sequenced was CD4+ or CD8+ T cells sorted from blood, taken in a trial of the OX40 agonist ivuxolimab. This sequence originates from an adult with an advanced solid tumor such as melanoma, head and neck, liver or kidney cancer.

The CDR3 loop is CASSLEGRRTDTQYF. In nucleotides, the CDR3 is TGCGCCAGCAGCTTGGAGGGACGCCGCACAGATACGCAGTATTTT. The chain couples TRBV5-1 to TRBJ2-3; either TRBD1 or TRBD2 may supply D (5 bases each). The V gene's germline CDR1 is SGHRS and CDR2 YFSETQ. The V and J ends lost 0 bases and 1 base respectively, with 9 bases between them. The CDR3 length is 15 residues.